The rows below give T cell receptor beta chains drawn from one sample of a study of blood T cell repertoires in COVID-19. Sequencing used immunoSEQ multiplex PCR; TCRdb keeps in-frame clones, though not all of them. The sample has around 7,500 clones; 70% to 75% are singletons. Source material: peripheral blood. The receptors derive from a human donor in a cohort sampled during active COVID-19. Both conserved end residues are part of each CDR3.

j_call v_call cdr3_aa
TRBJ2-3 TRBV28 CASSLGLAGGISTDTQYF
TRBJ2-7 TRBV6-2/TRBV6-3 CASSYDSAPNYEQYF
TRBJ1-5 TRBV4-1 CASSQVQAGDQPQHF
TRBJ2-7 TRBV4-3 CASSQEAQGFPYEQYF
TRBJ2-1 TRBV13 CASSLVGGGRQFF
TRBJ2-5 TRBV25-1 CASTPELSGLETQYF
TRBJ2-7 TRBV2 CASISVSSYEQYF
TRBJ1-1 TRBV7-9 CASSLGQGATTEAFF
TRBJ2-3 TRBV4-3 CASSQVTSGSADTQYF
TRBJ1-2 TRBV16 CASSLNDRGYGYTF
TRBJ2-1 TRBV7-9 CASSPGDSSPQYNEQFF
TRBJ2-1 TRBV11-2 CASSLGTSGLRPFF
TRBJ2-2 TRBV28 CASSLALKPRGRGSTEHRGAVF
TRBJ2-4 TRBV4-3 CASSQDLEKGAINIQYF
TRBJ2-7 TRBV2 CASSEQAYEQYF
TRBJ2-7 TRBV13 CASSSRTSGISLSEQYF
TRBJ1-1 TRBV6-2/TRBV6-3 CASSQRGGYEAFF
TRBJ2-3 TRBV6-1 CASSEAGAADTQYF
TRBJ2-3 TRBV9 CASSVGLAATDTQYF
TRBJ1-1 TRBV4-1 CASSQEVAGITEAFF
TRBJ2-3 TRBV6-1 CASSEKTGGSDTQYF
TRBJ2-4 TRBV7-3 CASSLGTSSGNIQYF
TRBJ2-2 TRBV9 CASSDNLAANTGELFF
TRBJ2-5 TRBV7-9 CASSLVSKREAAQYF